This paragraph reports one TCR beta chain. As yet, its antigen is unknown. The sample comes from a study of blood T cells in healthy people across ages. Study-wide results and caveats: Diversity of TCR beta correlated strongly with naive T cell percentage. Unsorted PBMCs blocked a conclusive comparison of naive and antigen-experienced cells. There were more naive CD4+ cells and higher diversity in long-lived donors than in aged donors.

A J-beta primer mix and a sample-barcoded 5' primer were used in a second PCR of roughly 6 to 11 cycles. Carrying 12 random nucleotides, a template-switch adaptor labeled each individual cDNA molecule. MiXCR was run by TCRdb on the 5' RACE reads, yielding one entry per CDR3 protein. The table lists about 720,000 distinct CDR3 sequences, about 20% of them singletons. Per germline, CDR1 SNHLY and CDR2 FYNNEI. The CDR3 is 13 amino acids. Trimming took 8 bases from V and 6 from J, leaving 17 bases between them. The V call is TRBV2, the J call TRBJ2-7; D might be TRBD1 (6 bases). The clonotype comes from a man aged 65-85 years in good health. Sequencing was performed on blood. The DNA for the CDR3 is TGTGCCAGCTCCCCTATACAGGGTGGCGAGCAGTACTTC. Protein sequence: CASSPIQGGEQYF.